Given below is one TCR beta chain in context. Clones were read by immunoSEQ multiplex PCR, and TCRdb kept only the in-frame ones, dropping some. Of about 360,000 clones listed, around 86% are singletons. This specimen belongs to a study of cytomegalovirus exposure and HLA in healthy donors. Germline-derived CDR1 and CDR2 are MNHEY and SMNVEV (reference sequence). Trimming removed 0 bases at V and 4 bases at J, with 9 bases between. The CDR3 contains 14 residues. The chain couples TRBV27 to TRBJ2-5; TRBD1 is a possible D gene (6 bases). The clonotype was recovered from a woman aged 18-29 years in good health and CMV-seronegative. The sequenced sample consisted of PBMCs. Written as DNA, the CDR3 is TGTGCCAGCAGTTTATCCGGCAGGGGAGAGACCCAGTACTTC. Encoded protein: CASSLSGRGETQYF.